Shown below are 16 T cell receptor beta chains from a single sample sequenced in a study of shared clonotypes between healthy human individuals. Only in-frame clones appear in the TCRdb table, and some are missing; sequencing was by immunoSEQ multiplex PCR. The sample holds 450,000 to 600,000 clones, 79% seen once. The sample was PBMCs. The receptors here all came from a woman aged 40 to 50 in good health. Some clones in this sample may be carry-over from other donors' samples.

This chain uses TRBV7-9 with TRBJ2-5, with a tentative D call TRBD1 (6 bases). The V and J ends lost 5 bases and 5 bases respectively, with 15 bases between them. Germline assignment: CDR1 SEHNR and CDR2 FQNEAQ (reference sequence). The CDR3 has 14 residues. DNA for the CDR3: TGTGCCAGCAGCGTACCGGGACATTCGGAGACCCAGTACTTC. It yields the protein CASSVPGHSETQYF.

The chain links TRBV6-6 to TRBJ2-7; TRBD2 might be the D (6 bases). The germline V gene encodes CDR1 MNHNY and CDR2 SVGAGI (reference sequence). Trimming pared 5 bases from V and 3 bases from J, leaving 14 bases between. The CDR3 runs to 14 residues. The CDR3 DNA sequence: TGTGCCAGCAGTGATAGCGGAATCCACTACGAGCAGTACTTC. Its translation: CASSDSGIHYEQYF.

As regards this clone: Different DNA sequences within this sample yield the same CDR3. The chain uses TRBV18 and TRBJ1-1; no reliable D call. V was shortened by 0 bases and J by 1 base, with 3 bases between the two germline ends. The germline V gene has CDR1 KGHSH and CDR2 LQKENI. The CDR3 runs to 13 residues. For the CDR3, the DNA is TGTGCCAGCTCACCACCCCAGAACACTGAAGCTTTCTTT. It specifies CASSPPQNTEAFF.

This clone was counted a few times. The CDR3 sequence: CAFHRDSYEQYF. In DNA, the CDR3 is TGTGCCTTCCACCGGGACAGCTACGAGCAGTACTTC. The chain has TRBV30 and TRBJ2-5; TRBD1 agrees at 7 bases. The closer fit of TRBJ2-7 to the DNA end suggests the J call may be wrong. The CDR3 covers 12 residues. Germline assignment: CDR1 GTSNPN and CDR2 SVGIG (reference sequence).

The J gene is TRBJ2-1, the V gene TRBV27; 7 nucleotides agree with TRBD2. The V and J ends lost 4 bases and 5 bases, in that order; junction bases with no gene match: 8. Germline V gene data show CDR1 as MNHEY and CDR2 as SMNVEV (reference sequence). CDR3 length equals 15 residues. This chain's CDR3 is CASSWLRENHNEQFF. Here the CDR3 DNA reads TGTGCCAGCAGTTGGTTGCGGGAGAACCACAATGAGCAGTTCTTC.

The chain links TRBV7-9 to TRBJ2-3, with 7 bases lining up with TRBD2. The germline V gene has CDR1 SEHNR and CDR2 FQNEAQ (reference sequence). The CDR3 extends over 15 amino acids. The J segment lost 2 bases and the V segment lost 7 bases, leaving 9 bases of the junction unmatched. The DNA of the CDR3 is TGTGCCAGCACCGACTCAAGCGGGACCACAGATACGCAGTATTTT. This gives the protein CASTDSSGTTDTQYF.

The V call is TRBV10-1, the J call TRBJ2-4, with D perhaps matching TRBD1 or TRBD2 (5 bases each). The CDR3 is made up of 14 amino acids. Trimming stripped 0 bases from V and 9 bases from J, with 12 bases between. Germline V gene data show CDR1 as WNHNN and CDR2 as SYGVQD (reference sequence). The CDR3 spells CASSESRGMGIQYF. CDR3 DNA: TGCGCCAGCAGTGAGTCGAGGGGAATGGGCATTCAGTACTTC.

This chain connects TRBV27 to TRBJ2-7; 10 nucleotides match TRBD2. V lost 3 bases to trimming and J lost 1 base; unmatched junction nucleotides: 15. The CDR3 runs to 19 residues. CDR1 is MNHEY and CDR2 is SMNVEV in the germline V gene (reference sequence). The CDR3 reads CASSFGLGLLAGASYEQYF. Here the CDR3 DNA reads TGTGCCAGCAGTTTCGGGCTAGGGCTCCTAGCGGGGGCTTCCTACGAGCAGTACTTC.

The chain employs TRBV6-4 and TRBJ1-1, with 12 bases fitting TRBD1. Germline V lookup: CDR1 MRHNA, CDR2 SNTAGT. The CDR3 is made up of 15 amino acids. V lost 0 bases, J lost 8 bases, and 4 bases stayed unmatched. DNA for the CDR3: TGTGCCAGCAGTGACTCCGCCGGGACAGGGGGCGAAGCTTTCTTT. Encoded protein: CASSDSAGTGGEAFF.

This chain links TRBV4-2 with TRBJ2-7, with 9 bases that match TRBD1. The CDR3 spans 16 residues. With V trimmed by 2 bases and J by 3 bases, 8 bases remained unmatched. Germline V gene data show CDR1 as LGHNA and CDR2 as YNFKEQ. The CDR3 nucleotides read TGTGCCAGCAGCCAACCACAGGGGGCGGCTGGCTACGAGCAGTACTTC. Translation gives CASSQPQGAAGYEQYF.

This rearrangement joins TRBV5-1 to TRBJ1-1; D is ambiguous. V shed 4 bases and J shed 1 base, with 8 bases lying between them. Germline V CDR1 and CDR2: SGHRS, YFSETQ. The CDR3 spans 13 residues. The DNA of the CDR3 is TGCGCCAGCAGCGTCACAACGAACACTGAAGCTTTCTTT. It encodes CASSVTTNTEAFF.

V and J are TRBV19 and TRBJ2-6; the D gene is possibly TRBD1 (5 bases). The germline CDR1 and CDR2 sequences are LNHDA and SQIVND (reference sequence). The V gene lost 3 bases and the J gene lost 12 bases, with 12 bases spanning the gap. There are 13 residues in the CDR3. The CDR3 sequence is CASSMMGLPVLTF. The CDR3 region has the DNA TGTGCCAGTAGTATGATGGGGCTCCCCGTCCTGACTTTC.

The chain has TRBV6-1 and TRBJ2-5, with TRBD1 matching over 7 bases. The CDR3 loop spans 14 amino acids. V trimming: 6 bases; J trimming: 4 bases; junction bases outside the gene matches: 8. Germline-derived CDR1 and CDR2 are MNHNS and SASEGT. The CDR3 nucleotides read TGTGCCAGCAGCGCGACAGGGTACGGAGAGACCCAGTACTTC. The encoded protein is CASSATGYGETQYF.

This clone was picked up many times. V is TRBV7-9 and J is TRBJ1-2; unclear D gene. The CDR3 extends over 14 amino acids. The germline V gene encodes CDR1 SEHNR and CDR2 FQNEAQ (reference sequence). Trimming cost V 0 bases and J 0 bases, with 5 bases left between them. The CDR3 protein is CASSLAVANYGYTF. The CDR3 region has the DNA TGTGCCAGCAGCTTAGCCGTGGCTAACTATGGCTACACCTTC.

This clone turned up a few times. The V and J genes are TRBV6-1 and TRBJ1-4, with TRBD1 as a possible D gene (5 bases). The CDR3 is made up of 14 amino acids. Germline lookup yields CDR1 MNHNS and CDR2 SASEGT. V was shortened by 4 bases and J by 5 bases, with 11 bases between the two germline ends. In DNA, the CDR3 is TGTGCCAGCAGTGTCGGGACGGAGAATGAAAAACTGTTTTTT. Its protein is CASSVGTENEKLFF.

The chain has TRBV7-8 and TRBJ2-1, with 11 bases aligning to TRBD2. Trimming removed 3 bases from V and 6 bases from J; junction bases left unmatched: 4. CDR1 SGHVS and CDR2 FQNEAQ come from the germline V gene. The CDR3 loop spans 15 amino acids. The CDR3 DNA reads as TGTGCCAGCAGCTTTGTTACTAGCGGGAGCAATGAGCAGTTCTTC. It translates to CASSFVTSGSNEQFF.